This paragraph covers one T cell receptor beta chain sequence. Its antigen is undetermined. This sample was included in a study of CXCR3-negative and CXCR3-positive naive CD8 T cells. As for the study in general: The libraries together contributed 110 million to 150 million TRB reads, each supplying about 1.5 +/- 0.3 million. Findings and caveats of the study: Memory cells diverged, while naive CXCR3-positive and CXCR3-negative cells had similar TRBV-TRBJ usage. Post-cryopreservation CXCR3 expression was partly diminished, and the bulk of assays employed fresh PBMCs.

UMI labels and 5' RACE were used to prepare the TRB cDNA libraries. Each CDR3 protein gets one entry in TCRdb, which reprocessed the 5' RACE reads and gives no DNA. Its table records approximately 49,000 distinct CDR3 sequences. This CDR3 region has 17 residues. Germline CDR1 is LGHNA and CDR2 is YNFKEQ. Every CD8+ subset sample held some 300,000 flow-sorted cells, done in triplicate. Sequencing was done on a sample of memory CD8+ T cells from blood. The gene calls are TRBV4-2 and TRBJ1-1. The origin of this receptor is a human donor in good health. Some clones in this sample may be carry-over from other donors' samples. CDR3 region: CASSRGRNDFMNTEAFF.